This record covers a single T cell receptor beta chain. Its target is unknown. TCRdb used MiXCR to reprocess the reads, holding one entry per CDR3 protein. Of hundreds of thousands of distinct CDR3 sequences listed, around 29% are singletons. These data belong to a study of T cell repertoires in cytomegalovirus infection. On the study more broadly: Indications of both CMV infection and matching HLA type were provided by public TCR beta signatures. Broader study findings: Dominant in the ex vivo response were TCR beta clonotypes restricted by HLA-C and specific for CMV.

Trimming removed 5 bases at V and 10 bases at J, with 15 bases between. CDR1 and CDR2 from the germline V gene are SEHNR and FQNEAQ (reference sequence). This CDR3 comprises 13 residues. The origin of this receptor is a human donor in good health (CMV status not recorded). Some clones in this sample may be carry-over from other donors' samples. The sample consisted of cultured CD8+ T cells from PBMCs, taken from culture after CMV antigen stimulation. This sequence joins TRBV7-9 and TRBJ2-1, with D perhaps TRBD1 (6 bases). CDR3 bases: TGTGCCAGCAGCGTATCGTATCAGGGGGAGCAGTTCTTC. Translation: CASSVSYQGEQFF.